These 15 T cell receptor beta chains came from one sample sequenced in a study of blood T cell repertoires in COVID-19. TCRdb keeps only in-frame clones here, not all; method: immunoSEQ multiplex PCR. The sample holds about 68,000 clones, roughly 80% seen once. The sequenced sample consisted of peripheral blood. The source of these receptors is a human donor in a cohort sampled during active COVID-19.

This chain joins TRBV6-6 and TRBJ2-7; 11 bases are shared with TRBD1. The V gene's germline CDR1 is MNHNY and CDR2 SVGAGI (reference sequence). CDR3 size: 15 residues. V lost 6 bases and J lost 6; bases outside the gene matches: 10. The chain's CDR3 is CASSPGTGGSSEQYF. The CDR3 DNA sequence: TGTGCCAGCAGCCCCGGGACAGGGGGAAGCTCCGAGCAGTACTTC.

The chain combines TRBV6-5 with TRBJ1-3; D might be TRBD1 (6 bases). Trimming left V 5 bases short and J 4 bases short, with 15 bases between. The CDR3 is 15 amino acids. In germline, CDR1 is MNHEY, CDR2 SVGAGI. The CDR3: CASSTTLGQGNTIYF. CDR3 nucleotides: TGTGCCAGCAGTACGACCCTCGGACAGGGAAACACCATATATTTT.

The V and J genes are TRBV12-3 or TRBV12-4 and TRBJ2-7; the D gene is possibly TRBD2 (5 bases). The CDR3 length is 13 residues. V lost 5 bases, J lost 6 bases, and 14 bases lay in between. CDR3 amino acids: CASSITSPGEQYF. The CDR3 DNA follows: TGTGCCAGCAGTATTACTAGTCCAGGCGAGCAGTACTTC.

The chain couples TRBV18 to TRBJ2-7; 7 bases are a match to TRBD1. V was pared by 1 base and J by 7 bases, with 13 bases of the junction left unmatched. There are 16 residues in the CDR3. The V gene's germline CDR1 is KGHSH and CDR2 LQKENI. The CDR3 DNA follows: TGTGCCAGCTCACCACGTCTCGCAGGGGGATCGGGGGAGCAGTACTTC. Its translation is CASSPRLAGGSGEQYF.

In this sample, this clone turned up a few times. The rearrangement joins TRBV9 to TRBJ2-7; D gene ambiguous. The germline V gene has CDR1 SGDLS and CDR2 YYNGEE. The CDR3 has 13 amino acids. V was clipped by 0 bases and J by 6 bases, with 10 bases between them. The CDR3 loop is CASSVGALGEQYF. The DNA of the CDR3 is TGTGCCAGCAGCGTAGGGGCCCTGGGCGAGCAGTACTTC.

V and J are TRBV28 and TRBJ1-6; D is perhaps TRBD1 (6 bases). Germline CDR1 MDHEN, CDR2 SYDVKM. The V and J ends lost 2 bases and 10 bases respectively, with 15 bases between them. This CDR3 contains 15 residues. The DNA of the CDR3 is TGTGCCAGCAGTTTAACAGGGAGGGGAGAATCACCCCTCCACTTT. Protein: CASSLTGRGESPLHF.

The CDR3 region is CASRGDKQETQYF. The CDR3 region has the DNA TGTGCCAGTAGGGGGGACAAGCAAGAGACCCAGTACTTC. The rearrangement links TRBV19 to TRBJ2-5; D is perhaps TRBD1 (6 bases). This CDR3 has 13 amino acids. V lost 6 bases, J lost 2 bases, and 10 bases lay in between. Germline V gene sequence: CDR1 LNHDA, CDR2 SQIVND (reference sequence). The entire variable domain, with the rest obtained from reference TRBV19 and TRBJ2-5, is as follows: DGGITQSPKYLFRKEGQNVTLSCEQNLNHDAMYWYRQDPGQGLRLIYYSQIVNDFQKGDIAEGYSVSREKKESFPLTVTSAQKNPTAFYLCASRGDKQETQYFGPGTRLLVL.

J is TRBJ1-6 and V is TRBV5-1; 8 positions agree with TRBD1. The germline V gene encodes CDR1 SGHRS and CDR2 YFSETQ. V lost 7 bases and J lost 8; bases outside the gene matches: 8. The CDR3 is made up of 14 amino acids. In DNA, the CDR3 is TGCGCCAGCTGCCCGGGGACAGGATATTCACCCCTCCACTTT. It is translated as CASCPGTGYSPLHF. Full variable domain (remainder filled in from reference TRBV5-1 and TRBJ1-6): KAGVTQTPRYLIKTRGQQVTLSCSPISGHRSVSWYQQTPGQGLQFLFEYFSETQRNKGNFPGRFSGRQFSNSRSEMNVSTLELGDSALYLCASCPGTGYSPLHFGNGTRLTVT.

This clone was counted ten times or more. This chain links TRBV25-1 with TRBJ1-2; D may be TRBD1 (6 bases). The CDR3 extends over 14 amino acids. Germline lookup yields CDR1 MGHDK and CDR2 SYGVNS. V lost 5 bases to trimming and J lost 0 bases, with 10 bases between them. The DNA of the CDR3 is TGTGCCAGCAGTTGGGGGACATCTAACTATGGCTACACCTTC. Protein: CASSWGTSNYGYTF.

This clone was seen more than once but under ten times. The CDR3, as DNA: TGTGCCAGCAGCCAAGCCCGGGGGGGTAGTAATCAGCCCCAGCATTTT. The encoded protein is CASSQARGGSNQPQHF. This sequence joins TRBV3-1 (or the pseudogene TRBV3-2) and TRBJ1-5, with D possibly being TRBD1 (5 bases). V shed 1 base and J shed 4 bases, with 14 bases lying between them. Germline V gives CDR1 LGHDT, CDR2 YNNKEL (reference sequence). The CDR3 extends over 16 amino acids.

The rearrangement links TRBV11-2 to TRBJ2-7; 8 bases line up with TRBD1. Germline loops: CDR1 SGHAT, CDR2 FQNNGV. CDR3 length: 16 amino acids. V gave up 1 base and J gave up 5 bases; unmatched junction bases: 10. The CDR3 reads CASSLVGGQGANEQYF. CDR3 nucleotides: TGTGCCAGCAGCTTAGTAGGTGGACAGGGAGCCAACGAGCAGTACTTC.

The chain is built from TRBV19 and TRBJ1-5; perhaps TRBD1 as D (6 bases). The ends were cut back, 5 bases at V and 3 bases at J, with 8 bases in the middle. The germline V gene has CDR1 LNHDA and CDR2 SQIVND (reference sequence). CDR3 length: 13 residues. The CDR3 nucleotides read TGTGCCAGTAGTGACAGGAACAATCAGCCCCAGCATTTT. It translates to CASSDRNNQPQHF.

The CDR3 DNA follows: TGTGCCAGCAATCCGTCAGGGGGCGTCTATGGCTACACCTTC. It translates to CASNPSGGVYGYTF. This sequence joins TRBV28 and TRBJ1-2; 8 nucleotides line up with TRBD1. Germline CDR1 reads MDHEN; CDR2 reads SYDVKM. The junction had 8 bases not matched to a gene; V was cut back by 7 bases and J by 4 bases. CDR3 size: 14 residues.

The rearrangement uses TRBV7-2 and TRBJ2-7; 8 nucleotides line up with TRBD2. The junction had 10 bases not matched to a gene; V was cut back by 5 bases and J by 4 bases. The CDR3 is 15 residues long. The germline gives CDR1 SGHTA, CDR2 FQGNSA. DNA of the CDR3: TGTGCCAGCAGCCTCTCAGCGGGGGAGCAATACGAGCAGTACTTC. This translates into CASSLSAGEQYEQYF.

This chain connects TRBV28 to TRBJ2-7; no firm D call. The V and J ends lost 3 bases and 2 bases respectively, with 8 bases between them. The CDR3 consists of 13 residues. Per the germline V gene, CDR1 is MDHEN and CDR2 is SYDVKM. This CDR3 reads CASSLGSTYEQYF. The CDR3 region has the DNA TGTGCCAGCAGTTTGGGCAGTACCTACGAGCAGTACTTC.